The T cell receptor (beta chain) described here comes from a study of T cell repertoires in cytomegalovirus infection. Points on this clonotype: What it binds is not known.

This CDR3 has 15 residues. Deletions cut 4 bases from V and 3 bases from J, with 15 bases between. Each CDR3 protein is one row after TCRdb ran MiXCR on the reads. The top ten hold around an eighth of the sample, which has 800,000 to 950,000 distinct CDR3 sequences, around a third seen once. This receptor was obtained from a human donor in good health (CMV status not recorded). Some clones in this sample may be carry-over from other donors' samples. This sample comprised cultured CD8+ T cells from PBMCs, obtained from culture after CMV antigen stimulation. The rearrangement links TRBV12-3 or TRBV12-4 to TRBJ1-1; D not resolved. This chain's CDR3 is CASSSPQYLDTEAFF. In nucleotides, the CDR3 is TGTGCCAGCAGTTCGCCACAGTATTTGGACACTGAAGCTTTCTTT.